These 9 T cell receptor beta chains originate from one sample sequenced in a study of blood T cell repertoires in COVID-19. Clones were read by immunoSEQ multiplex PCR, and TCRdb kept only the in-frame ones, dropping some. The sample shows more than 150,000 clones, 90% to 95% of them seen only once. The sequenced material came from peripheral blood. These receptors came from a man in his fifties or sixties with acute or convalescent COVID-19.

The chain has TRBV30 and TRBJ1-3, with 7 bases lining up with TRBD1. This CDR3 has 14 residues. With V trimmed by 0 bases and J by 2 bases, 1 base remained unmatched. Germline lookup yields CDR1 GTSNPN and CDR2 SVGIG (reference sequence). CDR3 bases: TGTGCCTGGAGTGTAGGGGGCGCTGGAAACACCATATATTTT. Translated: CAWSVGGAGNTIYF.

This chain links TRBV2 with TRBJ2-7, with 7 nucleotides matching TRBD1. V shed 10 bases and J 3 bases; nucleotides not matched to a gene: 6. The germline CDR1 and CDR2 sequences are SNHLY and FYNNEI. The CDR3 totals 12 residues. This CDR3 is CATDRDSYEQYF. The CDR3 DNA sequence: TGTGCCACTGACCGGGACAGCTACGAGCAGTACTTC.

This clone was observed a single time. The chain uses TRBV5-5 and TRBJ2-1; D call uncertain. V was shortened by 1 base and J by 4 bases, with 6 bases between the two germline ends. The germline V gene encodes CDR1 SGHKS and CDR2 YYEKEE (reference sequence). The CDR3 length is 13 residues. CDR3 sequence (DNA): TGTGCCAGCAGCTTGCTGTTTTACAATGAGCAGTTCTTC. Residues: CASSLLFYNEQFF. The full variable domain, with the rest looked up from reference TRBV5-5 and TRBJ2-1, is DAGVTQSPTHLIKTRGQQVTLRCSPISGHKSVSWYQQVLGQGPQFIFQYYEKEERGRGNFPDRFSARQFPNYSSELNVNALLLGDSALYLCASSLLFYNEQFFGPGTRLTVL.

This rearrangement joins TRBV5-1 to TRBJ2-3; TRBD2 aligns across 8 bases. CDR3 size: 16 residues. J gave up 6 bases and V 0 bases, and 9 bases lay outside the gene matches. CDR1 SGHRS and CDR2 YFSETQ come from the germline V gene. The CDR3 bases are TGCGCCAGCAGCTTGGCCAGCGGGAGATTAAGGGATACGCAGTATTTT. This codes for CASSLASGRLRDTQYF.

CDR3 sequence reads: CASSLKGANTIYF. Written as DNA, the CDR3 is TGTGCCAGCAGCTTAAAGGGGGCGAACACCATATATTTT. The rearrangement joins TRBV7-2 to TRBJ1-3; TRBD1 agrees at 7 bases. The trim removed 2 bases at V and 7 bases at J, leaving 2 bases unmatched. The CDR3 totals 13 residues. Germline V gives CDR1 SGHTA, CDR2 FQGNSA.

The CDR3 protein is CASSRRAGKETQYF. CDR3 DNA sequence: TGTGCCAGCAGCCGACGGGCAGGGAAAGAGACCCAGTACTTC. The genes are TRBV3-1 (or the pseudogene TRBV3-2) and TRBJ2-5, with D perhaps matching TRBD1 (5 bases). Germline CDR1 is LGHDT and CDR2 is YNNKEL (reference sequence). The CDR3 runs 14 residues. V gave up 4 bases and J gave up 3 bases, with 12 bases separating them.

This chain connects TRBV5-6 to TRBJ2-3; TRBD1 might be the D (5 bases). The CDR3 has 16 residues. The V and J ends lost 5 bases and 2 bases respectively, with 18 bases between them. Germline CDR1 reads SGHDT; CDR2 reads YYEEEE. CDR3 nucleotides: TGTGCCAGCAGTGGAACCGCAGGGTCCCCCACAGATACGCAGTATTTT. Protein product: CASSGTAGSPTDTQYF.

The CDR3 sequence is CASSLMLGAGTDTQYF. CDR3 bases: TGTGCCAGCAGCTTAATGCTTGGGGCAGGAACAGATACGCAGTATTTT. The V and J genes are TRBV7-9 and TRBJ2-3, with D perhaps TRBD1 (5 bases). V lost 2 bases and J 3 bases, leaving 15 bases between the germline ends. CDR3 size: 16 residues. Germline V gene data show CDR1 as SEHNR and CDR2 as FQNEAQ (reference sequence).

V usage is TRBV19 and J usage is TRBJ1-5; possible D gene TRBD1, 5 bases. Trimming took off 7 bases at V and 3 bases at J, with 19 bases between the two ends. Looked up from germline, CDR1 is LNHDA and CDR2 is SQIVND (reference sequence). The CDR3 totals 16 residues. CDR3 in amino acids: CASTHRGKGVNQPQHF. As DNA, the CDR3 is TGTGCCAGTACCCATCGGGGGAAAGGGGTCAATCAGCCCCAGCATTTT.